This T cell receptor beta chain was sequenced in a study of PD-L1 blockade in urothelial cancer. On the study more broadly: Analyses used blood from 3 weeks (second dose) and 6 weeks after treatment start.

Sequencing was performed with immunoSEQ multiplex PCR; in TCRdb, only in-frame clones are kept and a portion is missing. The sample yields more than 40,000 clones, approximately 83% seen once. The CDR3 has 13 amino acids. V was pared by 2 bases and J by 5 bases, with 7 bases between. The germline V gene encodes CDR1 MNHEY and CDR2 SVGAGI. The specimen comprised PBMCs, sampled around atezolizumab (anti-PD-L1) treatment. This TCR was sampled from a man in his sixties with urothelial cancer. The chain carries TRBV6-5 and TRBJ2-1; no clear D gene. This chain's CDR3 is CASSYGTNNEQFF. Here the CDR3 DNA reads TGTGCCAGCAGTTACGGCACCAACAATGAGCAGTTCTTC.